The clone carrying this TCR beta chain was seen at least ten times. Orbital computed tomography, thyroid ultrasound, serum thyroxine and TRAb, and clinical symptoms together informed the diagnoses. The authors took PBMCs from over 8.5 ml fresh peripheral blood. Amplification targeted TCR beta CDR3 regions from RNA transcripts. HTBI primers drove first-round RT-PCR of the TCR CDR3. Each CDR3 protein is one row after TCRdb ran MiXCR on the multiplex PCR reads. The sample contains under 350,000 distinct CDR3 sequences, more than 10% of which appear only once. The data originate from a study of T cells in Graves' hyperthyroidism and ophthalmopathy. The TCR was taken from a woman in her 30s with Graves' hyperthyroidism that later progressed to Graves' ophthalmopathy. Sequencing used blood.

The CDR3: CSAGVQETQYF. The CDR3 nucleotides read TGCAGTGCGGGGGTACAAGAGACCCAGTACTTC. The chain carries TRBV20-1 and TRBJ2-5, with D perhaps TRBD1 or TRBD2 (5 bases each). This CDR3 comprises 11 residues. Germline V CDR1 and CDR2: DFQATT, SNEGSKA (reference sequence). V lost 6 bases, J lost 2 bases, and 7 bases lay in between.